Below, 11 T cell receptor beta chains from the same sample are listed, as sequenced in a study of blood T cell repertoires in COVID-19. Using immunoSEQ multiplex PCR, the repertoire was profiled, and TCRdb retains in-frame clones only, with some absent. The data show 63,000 or so clones, 80% to 90% seen once. The specimen was peripheral blood. These receptor sequences come from a human donor in a cohort sampled during active COVID-19.

The chain is built from TRBV12-3 or TRBV12-4 and TRBJ1-4; D remains ambiguous. CDR3 length: 12 amino acids. The ends were cut back, 3 bases at V and 8 bases at J, with 7 bases in the middle. This CDR3 is CASSLAGEKLFF. The CDR3, as DNA: TGTGCCAGCAGTTTGGCGGGCGAAAAACTGTTTTTT.

The chain recombines TRBV9 with TRBJ2-2; 10 nucleotides align to TRBD2. Germline values: CDR1 SGDLS, CDR2 YYNGEE. CDR3 length equals 14 residues. The junction had 3 bases not matched to a gene; V was cut back by 2 bases and J by 8 bases. CDR3 amino acids: CASSVTSGLGELFF. The CDR3 DNA follows: TGTGCCAGCAGCGTGACTAGCGGGCTGGGGGAGCTGTTTTTT.

The V gene is TRBV6-6, the J gene TRBJ2-7; the D gene is possibly TRBD1 (7 bases). The V end lost 6 bases, the J end lost 7 bases, and 13 bases lay between the germline ends. CDR3 length: 12 residues. Looked up from germline, CDR1 is MNHNY and CDR2 is SVGAGI (reference sequence). CDR3 protein: CASSPRGEEQYF. CDR3 coding DNA: TGTGCCAGCAGCCCCAGGGGGGAAGAGCAGTACTTC.

This chain joins TRBV28 and TRBJ1-1; 7 bases match TRBD1. The V and J ends lost 4 bases and 1 base, in that order; junction bases with no gene match: 6. The CDR3 has 15 residues. Germline loops: CDR1 MDHEN, CDR2 SYDVKM. CDR3 loop: CASSSSGQRNTEAFF. For the CDR3, the DNA is TGTGCCAGCAGTTCGTCGGGACAGAGGAACACTGAAGCTTTCTTT.

This clone showed up just a few times. The junction and the germline gene differ at one end; a read error may be behind it. The chain couples TRBV11-3 to TRBJ2-1; no definite D call. The CDR3 sequence is 15 residues long. Germline CDR1 reads SGHNT; CDR2 reads YENEEA. In DNA, the CDR3 is TGTGCCAGCAGCCTAGACGTGAGCTCCTACAATGAGCAGTTCTTC. Its translation is CASSLDVSSYNEQFF.

The chain links TRBV30 to TRBJ2-1; 9 bases are a match to TRBD2. This CDR3 has 13 amino acids. From germline, CDR1 is GTSNPN and CDR2 SVGIG (reference sequence). Germline trimming cut 3 bases from V and 7 bases from J; bases unmatched to any gene: 4. CDR3 amino acids: CAWSPGLANEQFF. CDR3 sequence (DNA): TGTGCCTGGAGCCCGGGACTAGCTAATGAGCAGTTCTTC.

This chain connects TRBV15 to TRBJ1-5; D perhaps matches TRBD1 (6 bases). Trimming removed 5 bases at V and 7 bases at J, with 15 bases between. The CDR3 contains 14 residues. Per germline, CDR1 LNHNV and CDR2 YYDKDF (reference sequence). The CDR3, as DNA: TGTGCCACCAGCGGGGGCCGGAAAGGGCAGCCCCAGCATTTT. Protein product: CATSGGRKGQPQHF.

This clone has only a few counts. The chain uses TRBV6-1 and TRBJ2-7, with 7 nucleotides matching TRBD1. This CDR3 contains 14 residues. Trimming took 3 bases from V and 3 from J; bases not matched to a gene: 5. Germline CDR1 is MNHNS and CDR2 is SASEGT. The chain's CDR3 is CASSEMTGIYEQYF. CDR3 DNA sequence: TGTGCCAGCAGTGAGATGACAGGGATCTACGAGCAGTACTTC.

This rearrangement joins TRBV28 to TRBJ2-7; D is unclear. The germline gives CDR1 MDHEN, CDR2 SYDVKM. This CDR3 is 15 amino acids long. Trimming cost V 4 bases and J 6 bases, with 19 bases left between them. The CDR3 coding sequence is TGTGCCAGCAGTTCGATCACTCAAGCTCTTACCGAGCAGTACTTC. Translation gives CASSSITQALTEQYF.

This rearrangement joins TRBV3-1 (or the pseudogene TRBV3-2) to TRBJ2-7, with D possibly matching TRBD1 (6 bases). Germline V gives CDR1 LGHDT, CDR2 YNNKEL (reference sequence). The CDR3 length is 17 residues. V lost 0 bases to trimming and J lost 5 bases, with 20 bases between them. The CDR3: CASSQDQTRGVTHEQYF. Written as DNA, the CDR3 is TGTGCCAGCAGCCAAGATCAAACCAGGGGTGTTACCCACGAGCAGTACTTC.

This clone showed up many times. V is TRBV11-2 and J is TRBJ2-5; 7 bases agree with TRBD1. Per germline, CDR1 SGHAT and CDR2 FQNNGV. This CDR3 region has 16 residues. V gave up 0 bases and J gave up 2 bases; unmatched junction bases: 6. In DNA form, the CDR3 reads TGTGCCAGCAGCTTAGATCGAGGGACAGAGCAAGAGACCCAGTACTTC. Translated: CASSLDRGTEQETQYF. Full variable domain (remainder filled in from reference TRBV11-2 and TRBJ2-5): EAGVAQSPRYKIIEKRQSVAFWCNPISGHATLYWYQQILGQGPKLLIQFQNNGVVDDSQLPKDRFSAERLKGVDSTLKIQPAKLEDSAVYLCASSLDRGTEQETQYFGPGTRLLVL.